This T cell receptor (beta chain) was recovered during a study of identical twins. This clonotype was recorded a few times. Its antigen is currently unknown. This CDR3 comprises 14 residues. Trimming took 7 bases from V and 3 from J, leaving 12 bases between them. CDR1 and CDR2 from the germline V gene are SEHNR and FQNEAQ (reference sequence). Template switching added a universal primer site, and cDNA bore unique molecular identifiers. TCRdb redid the calling of the 5' RACE reads with MiXCR, one entry per CDR3 protein. The data show approximately 350,000 distinct CDR3 sequences, around 12% seen once. Study observations and caveats: Some out-of-frame alpha sequences were shared by twins, and these showed excess low generation probability. The authors drew conclusions from cross-sectional statistical analysis rather than following the same donors.

These data were also reused for a study on yellow fever vaccine responses in identical twins. That study adds: Twins' vaccine T cell response reportedly seemed partly convergent, partly personalized.

Specimen: CD8+ T cells sorted from blood. V usage is TRBV7-9 and J usage is TRBJ1-4; perhaps TRBD1 as D (5 bases). This TCR derives from a woman aged 18-35 years in good health. The CDR3 sequence is CASTGESPNEKLFF. In nucleotides, the CDR3 is TGTGCCAGCACGGGGGAAAGTCCTAATGAAAAACTGTTTTTT.